This T cell receptor beta chain stems from a study of cytomegalovirus exposure and HLA in healthy donors. Study conclusions and caveats: Sequence variants that were highly shared formed a cluster that was likely a sequencing artifact. Available immune exposure information covered CMV serostatus only.

PCR was performed using 60 Vbeta and 13 Jbeta primers. Assay used: immunoSEQ multiplex PCR; TCRdb lists only in-frame clones, some missing. This table has approximately 180,000 clones, 60% to 85% appearing once. Germline V gene data show CDR1 as GTSNPN and CDR2 as SVGIG (reference sequence). V lost 2 bases to trimming and J lost 1 base, with 8 bases between them. The CDR3 is made up of 13 amino acids. Note on this clone: Antigen specificity is unknown.

The clonotype was recovered from a woman aged 40 to 50 in good health and CMV-seronegative. Sequenced sample: PBMCs. This chain joins TRBV30 and TRBJ2-5; D may be TRBD2 (6 bases). DNA of the CDR3: TGTGCCTGGAGTCGGGACTTCCAAGAGACCCAGTACTTC. Protein product: CAWSRDFQETQYF. Together with reference TRBV30 and TRBJ2-5, the CDR3 gives the full variable domain: SQTIHQWPATLVQPVGSPLSLECTVEGTSNPNLYWYRQAAGRGLQLLFYSVGIGQISSEVPQNLSASRPQDRQFILSSKKLLLSDSGFYLCAWSRDFQETQYFGPGTRLLVL.